Below, 23 T cell receptor beta chains from the same sample are listed, as sequenced in a study of OX40 agonist ivuxolimab in advanced cancers. The table came from immunoSEQ multiplex PCR; TCRdb's copy has only in-frame clones and leaves some out. The sample contains about 19,000 clones, 75% to 85% of which appear only once. This sample comprised CD4+ or CD8+ T cells sorted from blood, obtained in a trial of the OX40 agonist ivuxolimab. These receptors were collected from an adult with an advanced solid tumor such as melanoma, head and neck, liver or kidney cancer.

This chain joins TRBV6-5 and TRBJ1-2; D is ambiguous. This CDR3 has 13 amino acids. Trimming took 0 bases from V and 7 from J, leaving 9 bases between them. Germline CDR1 reads MNHEY; CDR2 reads SVGAGI. As DNA, the CDR3 is TGTGCCAGCAGTTACTCGGGGAGAGGTGGCTACACCTTC. It translates to CASSYSGRGGYTF.

The chain joins TRBV7-9 to TRBJ1-1; tentatively, D is TRBD1 (5 bases). This CDR3 is built from 13 residues. Trimming pared 1 base from V and 7 bases from J, leaving 10 bases between. Germline values: CDR1 SEHNR, CDR2 FQNEAQ (reference sequence). The CDR3 DNA reads as TGTGCCAGCAGCTTAGTTGGGGACCTTGAAGCTTTCTTT. Translating gives CASSLVGDLEAFF.

Sample share makes this clone medium-sized. J is TRBJ2-1 and V is TRBV5-6; no firm D call. In germline, CDR1 is SGHDT, CDR2 YYEEEE. Trimming removed 4 bases at V and 5 bases at J, with 7 bases between. The CDR3 extends over 12 amino acids. CDR3 nucleotide sequence: TGTGCCAGCAGCACCTGGGACAATGAGCAGTTCTTC. Its translation: CASSTWDNEQFF.

The chain carries TRBV7-6 and TRBJ1-4; perhaps TRBD1 as D (6 bases). Germline values: CDR1 SGHVS, CDR2 FNYEAQ. This CDR3 comprises 13 residues. V was cut by 1 base and J by 12 bases, with 12 bases left in between. CDR3 in amino acids: CASSLVQGRELFF. The CDR3 region has the DNA TGTGCCAGCAGCTTAGTTCAGGGGCGAGAACTGTTTTTT.

The V gene is TRBV28, the J gene TRBJ1-5; D is perhaps TRBD1 (6 bases). V gave up 6 bases and J gave up 3 bases, with 15 bases separating them. Germline CDR1 MDHEN, CDR2 SYDVKM. The CDR3 runs 15 residues. The CDR3 DNA reads TGTGCCAGCAGCCTTGGACAGCTCCTCAATCAGCCCCAGCATTTT. Protein sequence: CASSLGQLLNQPQHF. The variable domain in full, completed from reference TRBV28 and TRBJ1-5, reads DVKVTQSSRYLVKRTGEKVFLECVQDMDHENMFWYRQDPGLGLRLIYFSYDVKMKEKGDIPEGYSVSREKKERFSLILESASTNQTSMYLCASSLGQLLNQPQHFGDGTRLSIL.

The chain is built from TRBV9 and TRBJ2-5; TRBD1 matches at 9 bases. The J call is in doubt because the DNA end fits TRBJ2-7 better. The CDR3 extends over 14 amino acids. Germline V gene sequence: CDR1 SGDLS, CDR2 YYNGEE. In DNA form, the CDR3 reads TGTGCCAGCAGCGCCGGGACAGGGAACTACGAGCAGTACTTC. Encoded protein: CASSAGTGNYEQYF.

The CDR3 sequence: CASSHDRGTEAFF. Here the CDR3 DNA reads TGTGCCAGCAGCCACGACCGGGGGACTGAAGCTTTCTTT. The gene calls are TRBV14 and TRBJ1-1; tentative D call: TRBD1 (5 bases). Deletions cut 3 bases from V and 5 bases from J, with 10 bases between. Germline V gene data show CDR1 as SGHDN and CDR2 as FVKESK. The CDR3 extends over 13 amino acids. The full variable domain, its missing parts supplied by reference TRBV14 and TRBJ1-1, is EAGVTQFPSHSVIEKGQTVTLRCDPISGHDNLYWYRRVMGKEIKFLLHFVKESKQDESGMPNNRFLAERTGGTYSTLKVQPAELEDSGVYFCASSHDRGTEAFFGQGTRLTVV.

The chain carries TRBV6-5 and TRBJ1-1; 8 bases line up with TRBD1. Germline V lookup: CDR1 MNHEY, CDR2 SVGAGI. Trimming took 6 bases from V and 6 from J; bases not matched to a gene: 6. This CDR3 has 13 residues. CDR3 DNA sequence: TGTGCCAGCAGCTGGACAGGGATCGCTGAAGCTTTCTTT. It translates to CASSWTGIAEAFF.

J is TRBJ2-7 and V is TRBV7-8; D is ambiguous. Germline V gives CDR1 SGHVS, CDR2 FQNEAQ. This CDR3 spans 15 amino acids. V lost 3 bases and J lost 2, with 14 bases in between. CDR3 DNA: TGTGCCAGCAGCTTTACCGAAAGGGAAACCTACGAGCAGTACTTC. Translation gives CASSFTERETYEQYF.

The chain combines TRBV19 with TRBJ2-1; 8 positions match TRBD2. The CDR3 is 16 residues long. J gave up 6 bases and V 2 bases, and 9 bases lay outside the gene matches. Germline V gives CDR1 LNHDA, CDR2 SQIVND (reference sequence). The CDR3 loop is CASSITAGGPSNEQFF. DNA of the CDR3: TGTGCCAGTAGTATAACGGCGGGGGGCCCCTCCAATGAGCAGTTCTTC.

The chain couples TRBV7-9 to TRBJ1-2; maybe TRBD1 (5 bases). CDR1 is SEHNR and CDR2 is FQNEAQ in the germline V gene (reference sequence). The CDR3 is 12 amino acids. Trimming cost V 5 bases and J 8 bases, with 12 bases left between them. The DNA of the CDR3 is TGTGCCAGCAGCCAAGAGCGGGGGGGCTACACCTTC. Amino acids: CASSQERGGYTF.

This clone has only one observation. Here the CDR3 DNA reads TGTGCCAGCAGCCTCCCGATATGGGGCTATAATGAAAAACTGTTTTTT. Its protein is CASSLPIWGYNEKLFF. J is TRBJ1-4 and V is TRBV7-9, with D possibly being TRBD1 (5 bases). The CDR3 sequence is 16 residues long. Per the germline V gene, CDR1 is SEHNR and CDR2 is FQNEAQ (reference sequence). Trimming pared 5 bases from V and 4 bases from J, leaving 17 bases between.

This clone was seen only once. The chain combines TRBV7-9 with TRBJ2-7; 8 nucleotides agree with TRBD1. V dropped 6 bases and J dropped 2; count of bases not matched to a gene: 6. There are 14 residues in the CDR3. CDR1 is SEHNR and CDR2 is FQNEAQ in the germline V gene (reference sequence). The CDR3 here is CASSTGTGPYEQYF. For the CDR3, the DNA is TGTGCCAGCAGTACCGGGACAGGACCCTACGAGCAGTACTTC.

This clone was seen only a few times. J is TRBJ2-1 and V is TRBV7-9; maybe TRBD1 (6 bases). The CDR3 is 15 amino acids. Trimming took off 2 bases at V and 0 bases at J, with 8 bases between the two ends. CDR1 SEHNR and CDR2 FQNEAQ come from the germline V gene (reference sequence). The CDR3 coding sequence is TGTGCCAGCAGCTTACTGGACAGCTCCTACAATGAGCAGTTCTTC. It encodes CASSLLDSSYNEQFF.

V is TRBV4-1 and J is TRBJ1-2, with D maybe TRBD1 (5 bases). The V end lost 3 bases, the J end lost 4 bases, and 21 bases lay between the germline ends. CDR1 is MGHRA and CDR2 is YSYEKL in the germline V gene. This CDR3 has 17 amino acids. The CDR3 sequence is CASSQTSNPGLTYGYTF. The CDR3 DNA reads as TGCGCCAGCAGCCAGACCTCTAACCCGGGGCTAACCTATGGCTACACCTTC.

The V gene is TRBV6-5, the J gene TRBJ1-2; D is uncertain. Deletions cut 2 bases from V and 8 bases from J, with 12 bases between. The V gene's germline CDR1 is MNHEY and CDR2 SVGAGI. This CDR3 is built from 13 residues. In DNA, the CDR3 is TGTGCCAGCAGTTACACTGACATGGGAGGCTACACCTTC. Translating it yields CASSYTDMGGYTF.

This clone turned up a few times. The V gene is TRBV7-3, the J gene TRBJ2-5; D might be TRBD1 or TRBD2, each matching 5 bases. Trimming removed 4 bases at V and 5 bases at J, with 17 bases between. Germline CDR1 reads SGHTA; CDR2 reads FQGTGA. This CDR3 has 15 amino acids. CDR3 residues: CASSYYGAAAETQYF. The CDR3 bases are TGTGCCAGCAGCTACTACGGGGCCGCGGCGGAGACCCAGTACTTC. The variable domain in full, with the rest retrieved from reference TRBV7-3 and TRBJ2-5, is GAGVSQTPSNKVTEKGKYVELRCDPISGHTALYWYRQSLGQGPEFLIYFQGTGAADDSGLPNDRFFAVRPEGSVSTLKIQRTERGDSAVYLCASSYYGAAAETQYFGPGTRLLVL.

This chain connects TRBV10-3 to TRBJ2-7, with D possibly matching TRBD2 (5 bases). The V end was cut by 6 bases, the J end by 0 bases, with 12 bases between. This CDR3 has 14 amino acids. Germline CDR1 is ENHRY and CDR2 is SYGVKD. CDR3 nucleotides: TGTGCCATCAGCGGGAAGGAAAGCTCCTACGAGCAGTACTTC. The encoded protein is CAISGKESSYEQYF.

The V call is TRBV4-2, the J call TRBJ2-7; D remains unclear. V was pared by 2 bases and J by 3 bases, with 11 bases between. The CDR3 runs to 14 residues. Germline values: CDR1 LGHNA, CDR2 YNFKEQ. In DNA form, the CDR3 reads TGTGCCAGCAGCCAACTCGACGGAAGCTACGAGCAGTACTTC. This gives the protein CASSQLDGSYEQYF.

The CDR3 DNA follows: TGTGCCATCAGCCCTTTAGGAACGGAGTCCATGAACACTGAAGCTTTCTTT. Translation: CAISPLGTESMNTEAFF. The chain joins TRBV10-3 to TRBJ1-1; D ambiguous. V dropped 6 bases and J dropped 0 bases, with 20 bases sitting between them. The CDR3 is made up of 17 amino acids. Germline V gives CDR1 ENHRY, CDR2 SYGVKD.

The chain links TRBV19 to TRBJ2-1; no definite D call. Germline CDR1 reads LNHDA; CDR2 reads SQIVND (reference sequence). The CDR3 loop spans 13 amino acids. Trimming cost V 3 bases and J 5 bases, with 8 bases left between them. In DNA form, the CDR3 reads TGTGCCAGTAGTATGTACAATAACAATGAGCAGTTCTTC. Its protein is CASSMYNNNEQFF.

This chain connects TRBV29-1 to TRBJ1-2; tentatively, D is TRBD1 (6 bases). The CDR3 has 11 amino acids. V lost 7 bases and J 10 bases, leaving 16 bases between the germline ends. Germline values: CDR1 SQVTM, CDR2 ANQGSEA. CDR3 residues: CSARGQGAYTF. The CDR3 DNA reads as TGCAGCGCCCGGGGGCAGGGCGCCTACACCTTC. Full variable domain (remainder filled in from reference TRBV29-1 and TRBJ1-2): SAVISQKPSRDICQRGTSLTIQCQVDSQVTMMFWYRQQPGQSLTLIATANQGSEATYESGFVIDKFPISRPNLTFSTLTVSNMSPEDSSIYLCSARGQGAYTFGSGTRLTVV.

The gene calls are TRBV5-1 and TRBJ1-1; TRBD1 aligns across 11 bases. With V trimmed by 4 bases and J by 5 bases, 7 bases remained unmatched. The CDR3 is made up of 15 amino acids. CDR1 and CDR2 from the germline V gene are SGHRS and YFSETQ. The CDR3 spells CASSQTGQGATEAFF. CDR3 nucleotides: TGCGCCAGCAGCCAAACCGGACAGGGGGCTACTGAAGCTTTCTTT.